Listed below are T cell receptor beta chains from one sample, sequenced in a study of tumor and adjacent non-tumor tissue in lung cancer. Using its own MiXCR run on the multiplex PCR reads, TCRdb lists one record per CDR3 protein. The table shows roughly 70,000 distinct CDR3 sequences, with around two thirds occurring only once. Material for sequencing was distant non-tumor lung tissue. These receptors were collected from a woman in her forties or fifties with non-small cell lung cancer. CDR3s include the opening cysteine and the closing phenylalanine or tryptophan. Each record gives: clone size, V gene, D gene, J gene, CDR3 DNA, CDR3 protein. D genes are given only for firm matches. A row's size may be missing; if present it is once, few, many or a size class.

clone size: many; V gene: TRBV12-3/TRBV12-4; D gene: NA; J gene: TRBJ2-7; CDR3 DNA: TGTGCCAGCAGTTTCGGCAGTTTCTCCTACGAGCAGTACTTC; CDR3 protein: CASSFGSFSYEQYF
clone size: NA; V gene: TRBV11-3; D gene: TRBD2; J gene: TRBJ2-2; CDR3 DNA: TGTGCCAGTAGCTCCGGGGGAGGGGCACCCGGGGAGCTGTTTTTT; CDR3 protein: CASSSGGGAPGELFF
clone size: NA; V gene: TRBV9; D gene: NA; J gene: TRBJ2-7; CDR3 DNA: TGTGCCAGCAGCGTAGACCCCCTTCCTAGTGACGAGCAGTACTTC; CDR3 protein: CASSVDPLPSDEQYF
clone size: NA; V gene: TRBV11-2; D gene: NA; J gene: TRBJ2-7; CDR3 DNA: TGTGCCATCAGCCCTTGGGCTAGCGATTCCTACAAGCAGTACTTC; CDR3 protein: CAISPWASDSYKQYF
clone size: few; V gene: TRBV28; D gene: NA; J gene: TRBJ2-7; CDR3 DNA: TGTGCCAGCAGTTTTCTGGGTCACAGCTACGAGCAGTACTTC; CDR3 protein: CASSFLGHSYEQYF
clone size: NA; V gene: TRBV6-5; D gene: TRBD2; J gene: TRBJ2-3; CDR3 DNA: TGTGCCAGTAGGAGAGCTAGCGGCTTCACAGATATGCAGTATTTT; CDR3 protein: CASRRASGFTDMQYF
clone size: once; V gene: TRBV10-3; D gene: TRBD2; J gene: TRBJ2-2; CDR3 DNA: TGTGCCACCATAAACCGACTAGCGGGAGTGGACACCGGGGAGCTGTTTTTT; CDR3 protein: CATINRLAGVDTGELFF
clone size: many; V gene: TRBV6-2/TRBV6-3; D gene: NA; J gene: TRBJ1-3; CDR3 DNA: TGTGCCAGCAGTGATACAGGGTCCGGAAACACCATATATTTT; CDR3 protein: CASSDTGSGNTIYF
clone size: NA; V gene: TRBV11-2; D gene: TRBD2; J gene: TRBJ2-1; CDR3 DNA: TGTGCCAGCAGATTATTGCAAGCGGGGATTGAGCAGTTCTTC; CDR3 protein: CASRLLQAGIEQFF
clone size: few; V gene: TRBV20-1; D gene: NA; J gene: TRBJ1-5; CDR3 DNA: TGCAGTGCTAGTCGTTGGGGCGTTTATCAGCCCCAGCATTTT; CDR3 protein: CSASRWGVYQPQHF
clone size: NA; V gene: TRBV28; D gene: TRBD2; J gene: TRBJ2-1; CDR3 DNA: TGTGTCAGCAGTGTCCCACTAGCGGGAGGGGGTTCGGGTGGGAATGAGCAGTTCTTC; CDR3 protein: CVSSVPLAGGGSGGNEQFF
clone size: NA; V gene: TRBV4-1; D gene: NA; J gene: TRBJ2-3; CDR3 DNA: TGCGCCAGCAGCCTAATGTACCGGGATACGCTGTATTTT; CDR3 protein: CASSLMYRDTLYF
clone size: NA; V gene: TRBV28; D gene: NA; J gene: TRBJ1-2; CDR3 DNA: TGTGCCAGCAGCTCCGGGACACCGGAATATGGCTACACCTTC; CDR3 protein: CASSSGTPEYGYTF
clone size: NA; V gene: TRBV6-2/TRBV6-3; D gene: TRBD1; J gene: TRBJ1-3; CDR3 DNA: TGTGCCAGCAGCGGGACAGATGATTCCGGAAACACCATATATTTT; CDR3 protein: CASSGTDDSGNTIYF
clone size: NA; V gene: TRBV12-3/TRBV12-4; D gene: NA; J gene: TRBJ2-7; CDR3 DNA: TGTGCCAGCAGTTTAACGGGACCGCCCTTCTACGAGCAGTACTTC; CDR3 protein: CASSLTGPPFYEQYF
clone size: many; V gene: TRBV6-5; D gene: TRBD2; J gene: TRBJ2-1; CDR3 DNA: TGTGCCAGCAGTTACAAGGCTAGCGGGATCAATGAGCAGTTCTTC; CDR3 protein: CASSYKASGINEQFF
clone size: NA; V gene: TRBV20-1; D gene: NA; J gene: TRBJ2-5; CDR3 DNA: TGCACTGCTAGGAGGGAGTGGGACCAAGAGACTCAGTACTTC; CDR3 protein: CTARREWDQETQYF
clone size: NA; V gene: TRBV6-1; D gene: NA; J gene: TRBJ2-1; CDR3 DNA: TGTGCCAGCAGTGAAGCTGGGGCGGCTGGCTCCTACGAGCAGTTCTTC; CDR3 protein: CASSEAGAAGSYEQFF
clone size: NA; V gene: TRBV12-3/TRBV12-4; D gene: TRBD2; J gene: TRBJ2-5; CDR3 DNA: TGTGCCAGCAGTAAGAGTGGACTAGTGCAGGAGACCCAGTACTTC; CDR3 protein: CASSKSGLVQETQYF
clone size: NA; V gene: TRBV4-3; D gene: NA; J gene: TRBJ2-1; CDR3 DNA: TGCGCCGACAGCCAAAGAGTAGGGAGCTCCTACAATGAGCAGTTCTTC; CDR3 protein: CADSQRVGSSYNEQFF
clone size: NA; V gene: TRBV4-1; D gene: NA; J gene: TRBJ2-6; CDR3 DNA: TGCGCCAGCAGCGAAAGACCAACCCATCACCGGGGCACTAACTCTGGGGCGAACGTCGTGACTTTC; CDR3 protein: CASSERPTHHRGTNSGANVVTF
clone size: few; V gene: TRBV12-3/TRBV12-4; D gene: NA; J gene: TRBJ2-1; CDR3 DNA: TGTGCCAGCGGTAGTTTAGCAGGGAATGAGCAGTTCTTC; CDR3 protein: CASGSLAGNEQFF
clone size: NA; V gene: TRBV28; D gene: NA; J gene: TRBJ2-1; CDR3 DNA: TGTGCCAGCAGCCCCTCCCCTCGGATAAGGACGTTCTTC; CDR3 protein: CASSPSPRIRTFF
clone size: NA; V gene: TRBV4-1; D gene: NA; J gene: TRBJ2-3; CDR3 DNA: TGCACCAGCAGCCAATTCGTGGGGGGCACAGATACGCAGTATTTT; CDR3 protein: CTSSQFVGGTDTQYF
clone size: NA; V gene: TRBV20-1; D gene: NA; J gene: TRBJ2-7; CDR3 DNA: TGCAGTGCTGGGTGGGGTTTCCATAGCTCCTACGAGCAGTACTTC; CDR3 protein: CSAGWGFHSSYEQYF
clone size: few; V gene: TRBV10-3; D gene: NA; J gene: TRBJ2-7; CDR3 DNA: TGTGCCATCAGTGAGCCCAGCTACGAGCAGTACTTC; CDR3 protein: CAISEPSYEQYF
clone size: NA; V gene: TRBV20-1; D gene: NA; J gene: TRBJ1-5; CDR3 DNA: TGCAGTGCTATGAAAGACAGGCGAGGTGCTAGCAATCAGCCCCGGCATTTC; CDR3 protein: CSAMKDRRGASNQPRHF
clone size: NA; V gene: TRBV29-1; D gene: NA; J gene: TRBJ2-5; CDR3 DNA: TGCAGCGTCGTCGAAGACGTAGAGACACAGTACTTC; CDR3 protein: CSVVEDVETQYF
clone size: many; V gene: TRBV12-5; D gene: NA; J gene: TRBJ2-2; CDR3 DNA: TGTGCTAGTGGACCGACCGGGGAGCTGTTTTTT; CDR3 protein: CASGPTGELFF
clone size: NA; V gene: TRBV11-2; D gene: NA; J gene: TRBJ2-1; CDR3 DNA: TGTCCCAGCAGCTCCCTAGCCCAATATAATGAGCAGTTCTTC; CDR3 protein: CPSSSLAQYNEQFF
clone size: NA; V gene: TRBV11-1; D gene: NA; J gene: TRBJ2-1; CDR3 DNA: TGTGTCAGTAGTCGACCGCGTGGTGGCGGGAAGACCTACAATGAGCAGTTCTTC; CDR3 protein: CVSSRPRGGGKTYNEQFF
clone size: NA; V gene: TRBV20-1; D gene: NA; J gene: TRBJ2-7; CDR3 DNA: TGCATTGCCGAACCCCACTTAGGGCTAACGGGCTACGAGCAGTACTTC; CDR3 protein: CIAEPHLGLTGYEQYF
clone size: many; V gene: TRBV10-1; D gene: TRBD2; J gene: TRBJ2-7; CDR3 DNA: TGCGCCAGCCCTCCTAGCGGGAGGGCCGGGGAGCAGTACTTC; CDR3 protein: CASPPSGRAGEQYF
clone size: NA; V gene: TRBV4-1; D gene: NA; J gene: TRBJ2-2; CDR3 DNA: TGCACTAGCAGCCAGGGACTTGAGGAGCTGTTTTTT; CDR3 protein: CTSSQGLEELFF
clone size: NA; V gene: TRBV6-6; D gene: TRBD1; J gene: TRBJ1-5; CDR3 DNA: TGTGCCGGCGGTTACCCGGGACAGATATACAATAGCAATCAGCCCCAGCATTTT; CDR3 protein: CAGGYPGQIYNSNQPQHF
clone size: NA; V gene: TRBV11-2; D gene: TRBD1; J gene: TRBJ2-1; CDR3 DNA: TGTGCCAGCAGCCTCAGGGGGTGTGGGCATAGTGATGAGCAGTTCTTC; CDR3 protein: CASSLRGCGHSDEQFF
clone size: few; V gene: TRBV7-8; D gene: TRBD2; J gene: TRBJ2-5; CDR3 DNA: TGTGCCAGCAGCTTAGACCACGGGGGGAAGGAGACCCAGTACTTC; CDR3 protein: CASSLDHGGKETQYF